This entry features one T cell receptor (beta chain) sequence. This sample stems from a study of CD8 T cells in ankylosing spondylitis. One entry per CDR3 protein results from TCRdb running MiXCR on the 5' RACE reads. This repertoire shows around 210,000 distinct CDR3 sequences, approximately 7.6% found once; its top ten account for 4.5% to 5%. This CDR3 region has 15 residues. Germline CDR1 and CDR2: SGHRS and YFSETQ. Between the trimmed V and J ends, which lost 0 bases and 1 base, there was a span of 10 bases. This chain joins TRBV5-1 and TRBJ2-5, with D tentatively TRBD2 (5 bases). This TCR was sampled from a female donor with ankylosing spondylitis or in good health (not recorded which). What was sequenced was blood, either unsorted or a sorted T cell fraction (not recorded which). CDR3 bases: TGCGCCAGCAGCTTGGGCGGGTCAACCCAAGAGACCCAGTACTTC. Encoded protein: CASSLGGSTQETQYF. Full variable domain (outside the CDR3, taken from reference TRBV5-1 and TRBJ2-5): KAGVTQTPRYLIKTRGQQVTLSCSPISGHRSVSWYQQTPGQGLQFLFEYFSETQRNKGNFPGRFSGRQFSNSRSEMNVSTLELGDSALYLCASSLGGSTQETQYFGPGTRLLVL.